The clone carrying this T cell receptor (beta chain) was seen ten or more times. The source of the sample is a study of T cells in Graves' hyperthyroidism and ophthalmopathy. The source material, RNA transcripts, was used to amplify TCR beta CDR3 regions. The HTBI primer set was used in a first-round RT-PCR of the TCR CDR3. TCRdb re-analysed the multiplex PCR reads in MiXCR, keeping a single row per CDR3 protein. The sample holds 500,000 or so distinct CDR3 sequences; more than 15% are singletons and the top ten take 17%. This CDR3 contains 15 residues. V gave up 7 bases and J gave up 6 bases; unmatched junction bases: 12. Germline loops: CDR1 SNHLY, CDR2 FYNNEI.

This chain links TRBV2 with TRBJ2-1; TRBD1 agrees at 7 bases. Sequences were obtained from blood. The TCR was taken from a woman aged 18-29 years with Graves' ophthalmopathy. CDR3 nucleotides: TGTGCCAGCACGACGGGACAGACCGTCTCCAATGAGCAGTTCTTC. It is translated as CASTTGQTVSNEQFF. The full variable domain, its missing parts supplied by reference TRBV2 and TRBJ2-1, is EPEVTQTPSHQVTQMGQEVILRCVPISNHLYFYWYRQILGQKVEFLVSFYNNEISEKSEIFDDQFSVERPDGSNFTLKIRSTKLEDSAMYFCASTTGQTVSNEQFFGPGTRLTVL.